A single sample gave rise to the 14 T cell receptor beta chains below, sequenced in a study of blood T cells in healthy people across ages. A second PCR, run for roughly 7 to 12 cycles, used a sample-barcoded 5' primer plus a J-beta primer mix. One entry per CDR3 protein results from TCRdb running MiXCR on the 5' RACE reads. The sample records about 760,000 distinct CDR3 sequences, about 25% being singletons. The same data also contributed to another study, on T cells of mothers and their children.

The sample comprised blood. The receptors here all came from a boy aged 10-17 years in good health.

The chain is built from TRBV3-1 and TRBJ2-3; 8 positions agree with TRBD2. CDR3 length equals 16 residues. The germline gives CDR1 LGHDT, CDR2 YNNKEL (reference sequence). The ends lost 0 bases at V and 2 bases at J; junction bases unmatched: 4. CDR3 loop: CASSQDLAGFTDTQYF. The CDR3 DNA reads TGTGCCAGCAGCCAAGATTTAGCGGGGTTCACAGATACGCAGTATTTT.

This clonotype was counted once. The gene calls are TRBV15 and TRBJ1-2; D ambiguous. The CDR3 extends over 13 amino acids. Per germline, CDR1 LNHNV and CDR2 YYDKDF (reference sequence). The V end lost 0 bases, the J end lost 4 bases, and 6 bases lay between the germline ends. CDR3 DNA sequence: TGTGCCACCAGCAGAGATGAGGGCTATGGCTACACCTTC. The encoded protein is CATSRDEGYGYTF. The entire variable domain, with the rest obtained from reference TRBV15 and TRBJ1-2, is as follows: DAMVIQNPRYQVTQFGKPVTLSCSQTLNHNVMYWYQQKSSQAPKLLFHYYDKDFNNEADTPDNFQSRRPNTSFCFLDIRSPGLGDTAMYLCATSRDEGYGYTFGSGTRLTVV.

The CDR3 DNA is TGTGCCAGCAGGCGACTAGAAGAAGAGCAGTTCTTC. Residues: CASRRLEEEQFF. The V gene is TRBV21-1, the J gene TRBJ2-5; TRBD2 is the table's D call and was not checked against the DNA. The J call may be in error: the DNA end matches TRBJ2-1 better. TRBV21-1 is reported as a pseudogene. The length of the CDR3 is 12 residues.

The chain joins TRBV7-9 to TRBJ2-7; D ambiguous. With 0 bases removed from V and 3 bases from J, the gap between germline ends came to 9 bases. The CDR3 is 14 amino acids. The germline gives CDR1 SEHNR, CDR2 FQNEAQ (reference sequence). The CDR3 region has the DNA TGTGCCAGCAGCTTAGCATCCCGGGTCTACGAGCAGTACTTC. Translating gives CASSLASRVYEQYF. Together with reference TRBV7-9 and TRBJ2-7, the CDR3 gives the full variable domain: DTGVSQNPRHKITKRGQNVTFRCDPISEHNRLYWYRQTLGQGPEFLTYFQNEAQLEKSRLLSDRFSAERPKGSFSTLEIQRTEQGDSAMYLCASSLASRVYEQYFGPGTRLTVT.

In this sample, this clonotype turned up a few times. The chain is built from TRBV7-9 and TRBJ1-1; TRBD1 agrees at 10 bases. This CDR3 is built from 15 residues. In germline, CDR1 is SEHNR, CDR2 FQNEAQ (reference sequence). V was pared by 5 bases and J by 2 bases, with 5 bases of the junction left unmatched. CDR3 sequence reads: CASSPGQGGNTEAFF. Written as DNA, the CDR3 is TGTGCCAGCAGCCCAGGACAGGGGGGAAACACTGAAGCTTTCTTT.

The table lists this clonotype with a few counts. The V and J genes are TRBV2 and TRBJ2-3; D is tentatively TRBD1 or TRBD2 (7 bases each). The germline CDR1 and CDR2 sequences are SNHLY and FYNNEI. This CDR3 contains 15 residues. The germline V and J ends were trimmed by 6 bases and 2 bases, with 15 bases remaining between them. The CDR3: CASRAGGGVTDTQYF. CDR3 DNA sequence: TGTGCCAGCAGGGCAGGGGGGGGCGTCACAGATACGCAGTATTTT. Full variable domain (outside the CDR3, taken from reference TRBV2 and TRBJ2-3): EPEVTQTPSHQVTQMGQEVILRCVPISNHLYFYWYRQILGQKVEFLVSFYNNEISEKSEIFDDQFSVERPDGSNFTLKIRSTKLEDSAMYFCASRAGGGVTDTQYFGPGTRLTVL.

This clonotype was seen only a few times. V gene TRBV3-1 combines with J gene TRBJ2-1; D is unclear. The DNA end is a closer match to TRBJ2-7, so the J assignment may be wrong. The CDR3 has 14 residues. Germline V gives CDR1 LGHDT, CDR2 YNNKEL (reference sequence). CDR3 amino acids: CASSPLTGNYEQYF. The CDR3 DNA reads TGTGCCAGCAGCCCTCTCACCGGAAACTACGAGCAGTACTTC.

The rearrangement uses TRBV6-6 and TRBJ2-5; 7 bases agree with TRBD1. V was pared by 2 bases and J by 5 bases, with 5 bases of the junction left unmatched. CDR1 and CDR2 (germline): MNHNY, SVGAGI (reference sequence). The CDR3 loop spans 14 amino acids. CDR3 region: CASSYPTGQETQYF. The CDR3 DNA follows: TGTGCCAGCAGTTACCCGACAGGGCAGGAGACCCAGTACTTC.

This clonotype has only a few counts. V and J are TRBV6-6 and TRBJ2-3; D is tentatively TRBD1 or TRBD2 (6 bases each). In germline, CDR1 is MNHNY, CDR2 SVGAGI (reference sequence). This CDR3 has 16 residues. V lost 2 bases and J lost 0, with 12 bases in between. The CDR3 here is CASSYRGETSTDTQYF. The CDR3 DNA reads TGTGCCAGCAGTTACAGGGGGGAGACTAGCACAGATACGCAGTATTTT.

This clonotype was recorded a few times. The rearrangement uses TRBV29-1 and TRBJ2-3; weak D call: TRBD1 (6 bases). Germline CDR1 reads SQVTM; CDR2 reads ANQGSEA. V was pared by 7 bases and J by 6 bases, with 20 bases between. The CDR3 length is 14 residues. This chain's CDR3 is CSATRQGILDTQYF. The CDR3, as DNA: TGCAGCGCAACCCGCCAGGGGATACTTGATACGCAGTATTTT.

This clonotype was counted between two and nine times. V is TRBV7-9 and J is TRBJ2-4; D unclear. Germline values: CDR1 SEHNR, CDR2 FQNEAQ (reference sequence). V was shortened by 4 bases and J by 8 bases, with 9 bases between the two germline ends. The CDR3 is 12 residues long. The CDR3 sequence: CASSSETHIQYF. CDR3 nucleotide sequence: TGTGCCAGCAGCTCTGAAACGCACATTCAGTACTTC.

The J gene is TRBJ1-6, the V gene TRBV20-1; possible D gene TRBD1, 6 bases. Germline values: CDR1 DFQATT, CDR2 SNEGSKA (reference sequence). The CDR3 has 14 residues. Trimming stripped 4 bases from V and 3 bases from J, with 10 bases between. CDR3: CSAKGQLYNSPLHF. CDR3 bases: TGCAGTGCTAAAGGACAGCTCTATAATTCACCCCTCCACTTT.

V and J are TRBV6-5 and TRBJ2-6; no clear D. Germline CDR1 is MNHEY and CDR2 is SVGAGI. The CDR3 extends over 16 amino acids. Trimming stripped 5 bases from V and 1 base from J, with 12 bases between. The CDR3 is CASSTYIGSGANVLTF. CDR3 nucleotides: TGTGCCAGCAGTACCTACATAGGTTCTGGGGCCAACGTCCTGACTTTC.

The V and J genes are TRBV7-9 and TRBJ1-2; a possible D gene is TRBD1 (6 bases). Germline CDR1 and CDR2: SEHNR and FQNEAQ (reference sequence). The V and J ends lost 3 bases and 7 bases respectively, with 15 bases between them. The CDR3 has 14 amino acids. The CDR3 loop reads CASSLDRSLGGYTF. The CDR3 DNA is TGTGCCAGCAGCTTGGACAGATCTCTTGGTGGCTACACCTTC. Using reference TRBV7-9 and TRBJ1-2 for the parts outside the CDR3, the full variable domain is DTGVSQNPRHKITKRGQNVTFRCDPISEHNRLYWYRQTLGQGPEFLTYFQNEAQLEKSRLLSDRFSAERPKGSFSTLEIQRTEQGDSAMYLCASSLDRSLGGYTFGSGTRLTVV.